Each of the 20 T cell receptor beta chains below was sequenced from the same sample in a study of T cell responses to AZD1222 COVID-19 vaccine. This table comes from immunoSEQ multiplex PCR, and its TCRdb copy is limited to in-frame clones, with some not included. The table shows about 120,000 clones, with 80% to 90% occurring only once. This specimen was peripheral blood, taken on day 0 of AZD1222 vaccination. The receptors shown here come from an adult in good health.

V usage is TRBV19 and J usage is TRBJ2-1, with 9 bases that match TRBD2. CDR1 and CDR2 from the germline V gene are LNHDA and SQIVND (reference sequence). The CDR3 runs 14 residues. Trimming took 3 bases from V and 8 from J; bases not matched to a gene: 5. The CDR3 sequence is CASSIAGGPDEQFF. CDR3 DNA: TGTGCCAGTAGTATCGCGGGGGGGCCCGATGAGCAGTTCTTC. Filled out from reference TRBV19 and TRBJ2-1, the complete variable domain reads DGGITQSPKYLFRKEGQNVTLSCEQNLNHDAMYWYRQDPGQGLRLIYYSQIVNDFQKGDIAEGYSVSREKKESFPLTVTSAQKNPTAFYLCASSIAGGPDEQFFGPGTRLTVL.

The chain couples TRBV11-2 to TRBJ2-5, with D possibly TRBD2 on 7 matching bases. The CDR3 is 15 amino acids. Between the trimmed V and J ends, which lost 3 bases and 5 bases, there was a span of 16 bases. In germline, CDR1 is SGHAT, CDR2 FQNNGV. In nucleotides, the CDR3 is TGTGCCAGCAGCTTCGTCCGGGGGGCTGGGGAGACCCAGTACTTC. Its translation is CASSFVRGAGETQYF.

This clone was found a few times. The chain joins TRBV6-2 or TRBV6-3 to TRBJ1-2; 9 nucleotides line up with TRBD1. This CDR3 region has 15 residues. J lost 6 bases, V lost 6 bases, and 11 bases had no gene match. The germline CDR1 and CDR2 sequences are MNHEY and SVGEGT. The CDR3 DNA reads TGTGCCAGCAGCCTCGATCCGACAGGGGGAAATGGCTACACCTTC. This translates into CASSLDPTGGNGYTF.

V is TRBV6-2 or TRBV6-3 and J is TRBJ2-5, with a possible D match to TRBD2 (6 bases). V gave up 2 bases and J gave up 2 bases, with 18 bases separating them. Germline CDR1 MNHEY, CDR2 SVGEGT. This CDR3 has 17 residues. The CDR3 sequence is CASSYPLLGTQQETQYF. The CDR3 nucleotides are TGTGCCAGCAGTTACCCTTTACTCGGGACTCAGCAAGAGACCCAGTACTTC.

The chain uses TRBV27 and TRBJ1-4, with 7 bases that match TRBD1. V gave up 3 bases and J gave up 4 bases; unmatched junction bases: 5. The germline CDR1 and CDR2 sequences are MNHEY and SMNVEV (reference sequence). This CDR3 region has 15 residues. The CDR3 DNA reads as TGTGCCAGCAGTTTTCTAGGACAGGTTAATGAAAAACTGTTTTTT. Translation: CASSFLGQVNEKLFF.

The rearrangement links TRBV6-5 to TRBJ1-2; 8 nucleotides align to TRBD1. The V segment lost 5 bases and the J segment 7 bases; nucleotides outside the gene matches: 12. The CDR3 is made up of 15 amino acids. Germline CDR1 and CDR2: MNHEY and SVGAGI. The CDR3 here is CASSHPRQGMIGYTF. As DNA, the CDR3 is TGTGCCAGCAGTCACCCGCGACAGGGGATGATTGGCTACACCTTC.

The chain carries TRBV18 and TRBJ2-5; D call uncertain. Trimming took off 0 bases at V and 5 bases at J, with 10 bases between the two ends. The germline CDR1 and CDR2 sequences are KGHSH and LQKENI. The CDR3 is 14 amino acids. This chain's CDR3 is CASSPPPRGETQYF. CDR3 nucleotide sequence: TGTGCCAGCTCACCACCCCCGCGTGGGGAGACCCAGTACTTC.

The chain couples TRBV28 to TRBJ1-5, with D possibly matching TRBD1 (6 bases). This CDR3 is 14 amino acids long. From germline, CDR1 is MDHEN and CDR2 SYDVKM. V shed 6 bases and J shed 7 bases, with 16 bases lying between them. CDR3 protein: CASSRQESFQPQHF. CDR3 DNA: TGTGCCAGCAGCCGACAGGAGAGCTTCCAGCCCCAGCATTTT. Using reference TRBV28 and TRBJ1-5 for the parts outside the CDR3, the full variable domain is DVKVTQSSRYLVKRTGEKVFLECVQDMDHENMFWYRQDPGLGLRLIYFSYDVKMKEKGDIPEGYSVSREKKERFSLILESASTNQTSMYLCASSRQESFQPQHFGDGTRLSIL.

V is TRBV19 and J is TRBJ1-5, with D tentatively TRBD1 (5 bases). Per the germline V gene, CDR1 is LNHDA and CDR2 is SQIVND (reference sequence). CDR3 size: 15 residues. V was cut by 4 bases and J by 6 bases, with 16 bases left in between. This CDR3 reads CASSTGFGGRQPQHF. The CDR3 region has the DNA TGTGCCAGTAGTACGGGGTTTGGGGGTCGTCAGCCCCAGCATTTT.

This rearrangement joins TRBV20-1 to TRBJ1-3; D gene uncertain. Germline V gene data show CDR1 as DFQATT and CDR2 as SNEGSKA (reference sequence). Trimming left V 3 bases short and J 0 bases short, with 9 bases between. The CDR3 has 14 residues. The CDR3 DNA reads TGCAGTGCTAGTCCTCGTCTCTCTGGAAACACCATATATTTT. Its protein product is CSASPRLSGNTIYF.

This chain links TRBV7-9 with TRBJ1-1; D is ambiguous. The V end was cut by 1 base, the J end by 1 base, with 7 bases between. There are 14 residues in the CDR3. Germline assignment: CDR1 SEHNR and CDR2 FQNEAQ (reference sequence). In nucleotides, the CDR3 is TGTGCCAGCAGCTTAGGGAATCGGAACACTGAAGCTTTCTTT. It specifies CASSLGNRNTEAFF.

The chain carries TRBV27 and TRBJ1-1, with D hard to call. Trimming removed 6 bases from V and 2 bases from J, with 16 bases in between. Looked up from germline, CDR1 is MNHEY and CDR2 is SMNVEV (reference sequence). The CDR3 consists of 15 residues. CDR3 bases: TGTGCCAGCAGAAAGGGTGTAGGCGGCAACACTGAAGCTTTCTTT. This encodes CASRKGVGGNTEAFF.

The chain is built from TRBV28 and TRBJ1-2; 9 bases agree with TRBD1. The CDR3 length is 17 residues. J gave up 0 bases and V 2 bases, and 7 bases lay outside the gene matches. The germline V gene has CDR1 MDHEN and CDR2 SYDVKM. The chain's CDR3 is CASSLRWDREANYGYTF. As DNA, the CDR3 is TGTGCCAGCAGTTTAAGGTGGGACAGGGAGGCTAACTATGGCTACACCTTC.

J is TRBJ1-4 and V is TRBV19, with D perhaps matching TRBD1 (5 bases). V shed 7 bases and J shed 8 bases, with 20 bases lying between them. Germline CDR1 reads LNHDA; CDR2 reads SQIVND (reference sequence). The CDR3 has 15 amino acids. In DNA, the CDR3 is TGTGCCAGTACGCGCCGGACGGGGGAAAGGGAAAAACTGTTTTTT. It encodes CASTRRTGEREKLFF.

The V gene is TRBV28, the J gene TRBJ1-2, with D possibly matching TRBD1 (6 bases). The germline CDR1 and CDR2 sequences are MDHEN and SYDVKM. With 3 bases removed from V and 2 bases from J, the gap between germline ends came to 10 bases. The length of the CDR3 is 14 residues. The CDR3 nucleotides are TGTGCCAGCAGTTTCTGGGGGGCCAACTATGGCTACACCTTC. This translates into CASSFWGANYGYTF.

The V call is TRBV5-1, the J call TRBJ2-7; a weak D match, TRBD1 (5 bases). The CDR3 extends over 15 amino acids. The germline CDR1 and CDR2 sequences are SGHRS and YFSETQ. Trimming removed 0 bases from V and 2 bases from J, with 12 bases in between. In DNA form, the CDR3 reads TGCGCCAGCAGCTTGGGACAGACAGCCACCTACGAGCAGTACTTC. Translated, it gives CASSLGQTATYEQYF.

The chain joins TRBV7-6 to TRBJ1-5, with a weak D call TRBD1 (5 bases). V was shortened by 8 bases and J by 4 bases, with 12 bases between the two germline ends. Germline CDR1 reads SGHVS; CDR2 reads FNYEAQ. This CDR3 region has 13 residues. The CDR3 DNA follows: TGTGCCAGCGGAATCGGGGGGAATCAGCCCCAGCATTTT. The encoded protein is CASGIGGNQPQHF.

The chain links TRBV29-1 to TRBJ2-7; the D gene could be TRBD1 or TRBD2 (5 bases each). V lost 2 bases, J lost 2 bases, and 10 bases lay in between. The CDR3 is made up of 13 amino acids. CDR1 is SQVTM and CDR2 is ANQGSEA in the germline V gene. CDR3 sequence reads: CSVERDGTYEQYF. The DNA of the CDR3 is TGCAGCGTTGAACGGGACGGAACCTACGAGCAGTACTTC.

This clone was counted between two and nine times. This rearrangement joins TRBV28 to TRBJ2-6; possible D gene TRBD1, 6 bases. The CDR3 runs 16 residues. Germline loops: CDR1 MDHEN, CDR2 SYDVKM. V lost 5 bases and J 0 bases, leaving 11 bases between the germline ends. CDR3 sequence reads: CASSEGGRSGANVLTF. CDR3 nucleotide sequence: TGTGCCAGCAGTGAAGGGGGTCGCTCTGGGGCCAACGTCCTGACTTTC.

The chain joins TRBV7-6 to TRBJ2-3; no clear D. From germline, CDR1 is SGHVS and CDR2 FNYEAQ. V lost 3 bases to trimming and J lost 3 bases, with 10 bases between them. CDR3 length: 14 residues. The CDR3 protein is CASSFTFTTDTQYF. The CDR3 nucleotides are TGTGCCAGCAGCTTTACTTTTACGACAGATACGCAGTATTTT.